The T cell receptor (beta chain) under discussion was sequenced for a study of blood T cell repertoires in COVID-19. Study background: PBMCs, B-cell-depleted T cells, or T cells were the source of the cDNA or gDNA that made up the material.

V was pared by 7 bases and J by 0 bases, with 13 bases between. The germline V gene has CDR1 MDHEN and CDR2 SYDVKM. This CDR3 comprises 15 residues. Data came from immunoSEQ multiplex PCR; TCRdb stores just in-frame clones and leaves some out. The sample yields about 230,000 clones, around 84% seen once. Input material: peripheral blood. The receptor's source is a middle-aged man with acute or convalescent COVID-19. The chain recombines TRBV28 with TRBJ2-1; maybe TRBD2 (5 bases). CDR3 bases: TGTGCCAGCACCCGAGGGCACAGCTCCTACAATGAGCAGTTCTTC. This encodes CASTRGHSSYNEQFF.